Presented here are 25 T cell receptor beta chains from one specimen sequenced in a study of early T cells in non-severe SARS-CoV-2 infection. One entry per CDR3 protein results from TCRdb running MiXCR on the 5' RACE reads. The data show tens of thousands of distinct CDR3 sequences, around 5% seen once. The sequenced material came from whole blood. Receptor source: an adult who was a healthcare worker with PCR-confirmed SARS-CoV-2 infection or an uninfected control (not recorded which).

This clonotype came up many times. The V and J genes are TRBV30 and TRBJ1-6; 7 nucleotides agree with TRBD1. V lost 5 bases and J lost 6; bases outside the gene matches: 4. The CDR3 has 13 residues. Germline values: CDR1 GTSNPN, CDR2 SVGIG (reference sequence). CDR3 sequence reads: CAWGTVSNSPLHF. The CDR3 DNA is TGTGCCTGGGGGACAGTTTCTAATTCACCCCTCCACTTT.

V usage is TRBV6-1 and J usage is TRBJ2-6; D gene uncertain. Germline V CDR1 and CDR2: MNHNS, SASEGT. V gave up 3 bases and J gave up 0 bases, with 12 bases separating them. The CDR3 runs to 17 residues. The CDR3 loop is CASSDPLTASGANVLTF. The CDR3 DNA follows: TGTGCCAGCAGTGACCCATTGACTGCCTCTGGGGCCAACGTCCTGACTTTC.

This clonotype appeared a few times. The J gene is TRBJ2-5, the V gene TRBV19; 7 bases align to TRBD2. Unmatched junction bases numbered 10, after V lost 8 bases and J lost 4 bases. The CDR3 totals 14 residues. CDR1 and CDR2 from the germline V gene are LNHDA and SQIVND (reference sequence). CDR3 protein: CASGATSPGETQYF. The CDR3 region has the DNA TGTGCCAGTGGCGCGACTAGCCCGGGAGAGACCCAGTACTTC.

This clonotype was counted ten times or more. The chain recombines TRBV28 with TRBJ1-6; 7 nucleotides align to TRBD1. J gave up 9 bases and V 7 bases, and 6 bases lay outside the gene matches. Looked up from germline, CDR1 is MDHEN and CDR2 is SYDVKM. CDR3 length: 13 residues. For the CDR3, the DNA is TGTGCCAGCATCTTAGCAGGGGGTTCACCCCTCCACTTT. It specifies CASILAGGSPLHF.

This clonotype was detected many times. This chain uses TRBV5-4 with TRBJ2-5; D is possibly TRBD2 (6 bases). There are 14 residues in the CDR3. The germline V gene encodes CDR1 SGHNT and CDR2 YYREEE (reference sequence). The V end was cut by 1 base, the J end by 1 base, with 8 bases between. The CDR3 DNA sequence: TGTGCCAGCAGCTTGCCTAGCGTCCAAGAGACCCAGTACTTC. Translated: CASSLPSVQETQYF.

This clonotype was seen ten or more times. V usage is TRBV29-1 and J usage is TRBJ1-2, with D perhaps matching TRBD1 (5 bases). The CDR3 is made up of 14 amino acids. Trimming took off 3 bases at V and 5 bases at J, with 16 bases between the two ends. Germline CDR1 reads SQVTM; CDR2 reads ANQGSEA. CDR3 coding DNA: TGCAGCGTTGATGGGGAGGGCTGGACATATGGCTACACCTTC. Its translation is CSVDGEGWTYGYTF. Full variable domain (outside the CDR3, taken from reference TRBV29-1 and TRBJ1-2): SAVISQKPSRDICQRGTSLTIQCQVDSQVTMMFWYRQQPGQSLTLIATANQGSEATYESGFVIDKFPISRPNLTFSTLTVSNMSPEDSSIYLCSVDGEGWTYGYTFGSGTRLTVV.

The chain links TRBV7-2 to TRBJ2-7; D unclear. V was shortened by 6 bases and J by 7 bases, with 13 bases between the two germline ends. This CDR3 has 12 amino acids. Germline CDR1 reads SGHTA; CDR2 reads FQGNSA. CDR3 residues: CASSPILGEQYF. CDR3 DNA: TGTGCCAGCAGTCCAATACTCGGAGAGCAGTACTTC.

This clonotype was observed at least ten times. The gene calls are TRBV14 and TRBJ1-5; possible D gene TRBD1, 6 bases. The V and J ends lost 4 bases and 6 bases respectively, with 13 bases between them. The CDR3 sequence is 14 residues long. Germline loops: CDR1 SGHDN, CDR2 FVKESK. The CDR3 bases are TGTGCCAGCAGCCCTAGGGGGGCCGGTCAGCCCCAGCATTTT. Translation: CASSPRGAGQPQHF.

The chain has TRBV11-2 and TRBJ2-5; TRBD2 might be the D (6 bases). Trimming took 1 base from V and 4 from J, leaving 10 bases between them. The CDR3 sequence is 14 residues long. In germline, CDR1 is SGHAT, CDR2 FQNNGV. CDR3 sequence (DNA): TGTGCCAGCAGCTTAGGCGGAGCGGGAGAGACCCAGTACTTC. Protein: CASSLGGAGETQYF.

This clonotype has ten or more counts. V is TRBV7-6 and J is TRBJ2-3; 11 nucleotides align to TRBD2. The V and J ends lost 2 bases and 6 bases, in that order; junction bases with no gene match: 4. The CDR3 totals 15 residues. CDR1 and CDR2 from the germline V gene are SGHVS and FNYEAQ. The CDR3 loop is CASSLPSSGGDTQYF. The CDR3 DNA sequence: TGTGCCAGCAGCTTACCCTCTAGCGGGGGGGATACGCAGTATTTT.

The chain has TRBV28 and TRBJ2-1; TRBD2 agrees at 8 bases. The V segment lost 3 bases and the J segment 0 bases; nucleotides outside the gene matches: 10. CDR1 MDHEN and CDR2 SYDVKM come from the germline V gene. This CDR3 region has 18 residues. CDR3 nucleotide sequence: TGTGCCAGCAGTTTGTCCCCGGGCGGGGGGAGCTCCTACAATGAGCAGTTCTTC. Its protein is CASSLSPGGGSSYNEQFF.

This clonotype was counted ten times or more. The V call is TRBV20-1, the J call TRBJ2-7, with D tentatively TRBD2 (5 bases). CDR1 DFQATT and CDR2 SNEGSKA come from the germline V gene (reference sequence). The CDR3 is 13 amino acids. Trimming shortened V by 5 bases and J by 1 base, and 12 bases separated the two germline ends. In DNA form, the CDR3 reads TGCAGTGCTCCCGGGATCGGGTCCTACGAGCAGTACTTC. This translates into CSAPGIGSYEQYF.

In this sample, this clonotype turned up many times. V is TRBV6-1 and J is TRBJ2-1, with 8 bases fitting TRBD1. CDR1 is MNHNS and CDR2 is SASEGT in the germline V gene. After removal of 3 bases from V and 3 bases from J, the junction contained 4 bases not matched to a gene. The CDR3 length is 15 residues. The CDR3 is CASSEDRVFYNEQFF. The DNA for the CDR3 is TGTGCCAGCAGTGAGGACAGGGTCTTCTACAATGAGCAGTTCTTC.

In this sample, this clonotype turned up many times. J is TRBJ2-3 and V is TRBV7-9; weak D call: TRBD1 (5 bases). V lost 5 bases to trimming and J lost 5 bases, with 8 bases between them. Germline CDR1 SEHNR, CDR2 FQNEAQ (reference sequence). This CDR3 comprises 12 residues. In nucleotides, the CDR3 is TGTGCCAGCAGCAGGGGTGAAGATACGCAGTATTTT. This encodes CASSRGEDTQYF.

The rearrangement joins TRBV18 to TRBJ1-6; D unresolved. The CDR3 loop spans 16 amino acids. CDR1 and CDR2 from the germline V gene are KGHSH and LQKENI. The V end lost 1 base, the J end lost 6 bases, and 13 bases lay between the germline ends. The CDR3 region is CASSPRHGPSNSPLHF. In DNA form, the CDR3 reads TGTGCCAGCTCACCACGACATGGACCTTCTAATTCACCCCTCCACTTT.

This clonotype was observed at least ten times. The chain recombines TRBV20-1 with TRBJ1-1, with 11 nucleotides matching TRBD1. Trimming removed 5 bases from V and 11 bases from J; junction bases left unmatched: 13. The CDR3 totals 14 residues. Germline V gene sequence: CDR1 DFQATT, CDR2 SNEGSKA (reference sequence). This CDR3 is CSASTGTGGMGAFF. CDR3 bases: TGCAGTGCTTCTACCGGGACAGGGGGGATGGGGGCTTTCTTT.

This clonotype has ten or more counts. The chain uses TRBV28 and TRBJ2-5, with TRBD1 matching over 8 bases. The CDR3 extends over 13 amino acids. The V segment lost 3 bases and the J segment 6 bases; nucleotides outside the gene matches: 3. Germline CDR1 and CDR2: MDHEN and SYDVKM. This chain's CDR3 is CASSLGQEKTQYF. DNA for the CDR3: TGTGCCAGCAGTTTGGGACAGGAGAAGACCCAGTACTTC.

This clonotype came up many times. The chain couples TRBV12-3 or TRBV12-4 to TRBJ2-7, with D possibly being TRBD1 (6 bases). The V end lost 2 bases, the J end lost 2 bases, and 7 bases lay between the germline ends. CDR3 length: 13 residues. The CDR3 here is CASSLRDTYEQYF. The CDR3 DNA follows: TGTGCCAGCAGTTTAAGGGACACCTACGAGCAGTACTTC.

This clonotype turned up a few times. J is TRBJ2-2 and V is TRBV7-9; tentatively, D is TRBD2 (6 bases). There are 15 residues in the CDR3. Per the germline V gene, CDR1 is SEHNR and CDR2 is FQNEAQ (reference sequence). The ends were cut back, 6 bases at V and 4 bases at J, with 15 bases in the middle. As DNA, the CDR3 is TGTGCCAGCAGTGCGTCGGGACTGCGCACCGGGGAGCTGTTTTTT. This sequence encodes CASSASGLRTGELFF.

This clonotype was detected ten times or more. The chain links TRBV7-9 to TRBJ2-1, with D possibly matching TRBD2 (5 bases). V dropped 5 bases and J dropped 4 bases, with 12 bases sitting between them. Per germline, CDR1 SEHNR and CDR2 FQNEAQ (reference sequence). CDR3 length: 14 amino acids. The CDR3 DNA reads as TGTGCCAGCAGCAAACAGACTATATACAATGAGCAGTTCTTC. Protein product: CASSKQTIYNEQFF.

This clonotype is deemed medium-sized. The chain joins TRBV5-1 to TRBJ1-2; maybe TRBD1 (6 bases). V lost 4 bases and J 8 bases, leaving 21 bases between the germline ends. Germline values: CDR1 SGHRS, CDR2 YFSETQ. The CDR3 is 15 residues long. The CDR3 region has the DNA TGCGCCAGCAGCCAGGGGCACGGCGTCAGTGAAGGCTACACCTTC. Its protein is CASSQGHGVSEGYTF.

This clonotype was observed a handful of times. The chain uses TRBV5-1 and TRBJ2-5; D is unclear. The CDR3 totals 16 residues. Trimming took 1 base from V and 2 from J, leaving 15 bases between them. Germline-derived CDR1 and CDR2 are SGHRS and YFSETQ. For the CDR3, the DNA is TGCGCCAGCAGCTTGTCAGTCTCTGGCGGACAAGAGACCCAGTACTTC. The encoded protein is CASSLSVSGGQETQYF.

This clonotype was counted only a few times. The genes are TRBV5-1 and TRBJ1-1; 7 bases line up with TRBD1. V trimming: 3 bases; J trimming: 1 base; junction bases outside the gene matches: 6. CDR3 length: 15 amino acids. Looked up from germline, CDR1 is SGHRS and CDR2 is YFSETQ. Here the CDR3 reads CASSWTGGRNTEAFF. The DNA for the CDR3 is TGCGCCAGCAGCTGGACAGGTGGTAGGAACACTGAAGCTTTCTTT.

Many counts were recorded for this clonotype. J is TRBJ1-2 and V is TRBV28; D possibly corresponds to TRBD1 (6 bases). The germline V and J ends were trimmed by 5 bases and 4 bases, with 11 bases remaining between them. This CDR3 has 13 amino acids. The germline V gene encodes CDR1 MDHEN and CDR2 SYDVKM. The CDR3 loop reads CASSLGHRYGYTF. The CDR3 DNA reads TGTGCCAGCAGTCTGGGACACCGCTATGGCTACACCTTC.

There are many counts of this clonotype. V usage is TRBV6-5 and J usage is TRBJ2-3, with TRBD2 matching 8 bases. CDR1 and CDR2 from the germline V gene are MNHEY and SVGAGI. V trimming: 6 bases; J trimming: 3 bases; junction bases outside the gene matches: 14. The CDR3 extends over 17 amino acids. In DNA, the CDR3 is TGTGCCAGCAGCTCCAGGCCGGGACTAGTGAAGACAGATACGCAGTATTTT. Translating gives CASSSRPGLVKTDTQYF.